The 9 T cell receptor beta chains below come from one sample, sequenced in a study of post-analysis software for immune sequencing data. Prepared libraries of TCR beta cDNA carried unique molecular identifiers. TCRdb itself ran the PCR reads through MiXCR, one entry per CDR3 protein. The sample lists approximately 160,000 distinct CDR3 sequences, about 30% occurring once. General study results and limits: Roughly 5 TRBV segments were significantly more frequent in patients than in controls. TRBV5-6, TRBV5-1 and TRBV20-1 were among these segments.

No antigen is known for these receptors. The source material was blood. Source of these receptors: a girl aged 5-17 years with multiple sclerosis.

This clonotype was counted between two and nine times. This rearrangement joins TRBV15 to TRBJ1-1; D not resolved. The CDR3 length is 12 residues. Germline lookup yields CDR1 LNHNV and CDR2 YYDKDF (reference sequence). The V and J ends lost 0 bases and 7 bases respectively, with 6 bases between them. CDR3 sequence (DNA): TGTGCCACCAGCAGAGAGACGGGTGAAGCTTTCTTT. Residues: CATSRETGEAFF.

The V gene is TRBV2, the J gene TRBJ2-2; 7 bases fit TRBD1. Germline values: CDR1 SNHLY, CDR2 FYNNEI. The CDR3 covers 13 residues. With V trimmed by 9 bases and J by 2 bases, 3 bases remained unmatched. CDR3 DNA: TGTGCCAGAGACAGGGAAAACACCGGGGAGCTGTTTTTT. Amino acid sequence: CARDRENTGELFF. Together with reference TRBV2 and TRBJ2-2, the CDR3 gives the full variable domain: EPEVTQTPSHQVTQMGQEVILRCVPISNHLYFYWYRQILGQKVEFLVSFYNNEISEKSEIFDDQFSVERPDGSNFTLKIRSTKLEDSAMYFCARDRENTGELFFGEGSRLTVL.

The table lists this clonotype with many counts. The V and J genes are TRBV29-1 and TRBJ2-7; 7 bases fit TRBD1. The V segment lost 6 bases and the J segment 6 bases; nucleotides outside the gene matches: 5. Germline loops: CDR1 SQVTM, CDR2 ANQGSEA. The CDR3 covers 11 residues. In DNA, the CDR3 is TGCAGCGTACAGACAGGGATCGAGCAGTACTTC. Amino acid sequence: CSVQTGIEQYF.

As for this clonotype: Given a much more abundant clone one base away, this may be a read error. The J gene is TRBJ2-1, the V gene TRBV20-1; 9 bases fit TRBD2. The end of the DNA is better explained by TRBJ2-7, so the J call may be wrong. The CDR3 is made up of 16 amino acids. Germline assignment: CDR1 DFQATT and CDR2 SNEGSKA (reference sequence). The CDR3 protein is CSARMLAGNSYNEQYF. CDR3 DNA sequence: TGCAGTGCTAGGATGCTAGCGGGAAATTCCTACAATGAGCAGTACTTC.

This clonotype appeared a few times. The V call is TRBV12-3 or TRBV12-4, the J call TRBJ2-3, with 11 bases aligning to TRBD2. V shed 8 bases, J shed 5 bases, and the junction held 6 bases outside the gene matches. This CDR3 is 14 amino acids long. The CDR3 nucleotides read TGTGCCAGCCATAGCGGGAGGGAGGGAGATACGCAGTATTTT. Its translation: CASHSGREGDTQYF.

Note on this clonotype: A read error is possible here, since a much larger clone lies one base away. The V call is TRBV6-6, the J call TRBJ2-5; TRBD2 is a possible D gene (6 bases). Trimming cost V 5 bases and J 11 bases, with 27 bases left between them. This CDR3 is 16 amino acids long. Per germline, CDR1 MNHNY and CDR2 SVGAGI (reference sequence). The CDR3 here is CASSRSSESSYNEQYF. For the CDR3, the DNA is TGTGCCAGCAGTCGATCTAGCGAATCCTCCTACAATGAGCAGTACTTC.

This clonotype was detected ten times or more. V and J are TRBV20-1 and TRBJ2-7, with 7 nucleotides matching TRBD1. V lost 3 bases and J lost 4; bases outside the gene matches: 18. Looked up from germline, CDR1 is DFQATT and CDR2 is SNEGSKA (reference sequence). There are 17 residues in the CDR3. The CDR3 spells CSARPPPLRDSPYEQYF. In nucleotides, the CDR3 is TGCAGTGCTAGGCCCCCGCCCCTTAGGGACAGTCCATACGAGCAGTACTTC.

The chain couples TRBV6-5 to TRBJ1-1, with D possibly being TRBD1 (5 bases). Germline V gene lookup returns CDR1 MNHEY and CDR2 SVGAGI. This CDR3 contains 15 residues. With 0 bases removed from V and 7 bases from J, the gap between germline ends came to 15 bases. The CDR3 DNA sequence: TGTGCCAGCAGTTACTCGAGGGACGGGGGAATTGAAGCTTTCTTT. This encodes CASSYSRDGGIEAFF.

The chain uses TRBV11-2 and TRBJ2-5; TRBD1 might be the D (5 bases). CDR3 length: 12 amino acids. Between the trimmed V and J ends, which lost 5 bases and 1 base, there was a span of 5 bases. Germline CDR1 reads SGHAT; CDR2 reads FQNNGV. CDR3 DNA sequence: TGTGCCAGCAGCGACAGCCAAGAGACCCAGTACTTC. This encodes CASSDSQETQYF.